This is a list of T cell receptor beta chains from one sample in a study of Graves' ophthalmopathy and Graves' hyperthyroidism. TCRdb independently ran MiXCR on the multiplex PCR reads; one entry per CDR3 protein. The sample gives around 600,000 distinct CDR3 sequences, roughly 39% of which show up once; 3% to 3.5% is in the top ten. The specimen was peripheral blood. These receptors were collected from an adult man with Graves' ophthalmopathy. Each CDR3 is given with its conserved first and last residue. The order of the fields is CDR3 length, V gene, clone size, J gene, CDR3 protein. Clone size is shown for a subset of rows, as once, few, many or a class of expanded clone.

12,TRBV5-6,many,TRBJ2-7,CASSLMQYEQYF
15,TRBV12-3/TRBV12-4,.,TRBJ1-2,CASSLFSGPNYGYTF
13,TRBV12-3/TRBV12-4,many,TRBJ1-4,CASSPRGYEKLFF
15,TRBV19,many,TRBJ1-2,CASSTRQGIKAGYTF
14,TRBV29-1,many,TRBJ2-7,CSVDTGWSSYEQYF
14,TRBV6-5,many,TRBJ2-7,CASSTGTGAYEQYF
14,TRBV24-1,many,TRBJ1-2,CATSDMDRVAGYTF
16,TRBV7-8,many,TRBJ2-5,CASSLATSGGQETQYF
14,TRBV9,many,TRBJ2-5,CASSPGGQQETQYF
14,TRBV7-6,.,TRBJ1-4,CASSSRAANEKLFF
13,TRBV6-6,.,TRBJ1-4,CASSYREIEKLFF
17,TRBV4-2,.,TRBJ2-5,CASSQDKGTSTGETQYF
14,TRBV7-9,.,TRBJ1-1,CASRRGGDGTEAFF
14,TRBV7-8,many,TRBJ1-2,CASSLEEGFDGYTF
14,TRBV30,.,TRBJ2-7,CASQAEYSSYEQYF
14,TRBV7-6,many,TRBJ2-2,CASSLGTQPGELFF
14,TRBV6-5,many,TRBJ1-1,CASSRWGRNTEAFF
15,TRBV4-1,.,TRBJ2-7,CASSGPGQGVYEQYF
17,TRBV7-2,.,TRBJ2-7,CASSFGTSGSIPYEQYF
16,TRBV6-2/TRBV6-3,few,TRBJ1-2,CASSYSGDRADYGYTF
17,TRBV5-1,.,TRBJ2-5,CASSSGLAGPPQETQYF
13,TRBV19,few,TRBJ1-1,CASSMTGYTEAFF
12,TRBV29-1,.,TRBJ1-2,CSVPWGRHGYTF
16,TRBV9,many,TRBJ1-2,CASSPREQDGDYGYTF
12,TRBV25-1,.,TRBJ2-2,CASPRGIGELFF
13,TRBV10-3,many,TRBJ1-2,CAINQGAQNGYTF
14,TRBV7-2,.,TRBJ2-3,CAGSAGEWTDTQYF
15,TRBV7-9,many,TRBJ2-7,CASSLALGISYEQYF
16,TRBV10-3,.,TRBJ2-6,CAISVGRDSGANVLTF
12,TRBV2,.,TRBJ1-6,CAGQNYNSPLHF
15,TRBV19,.,TRBJ1-5,CASSRSGGNQETQHF
18,TRBV6-5,.,TRBJ2-6,CASSYLGLAGGGANVLTF
17,TRBV15,many,TRBJ1-6,CATSAPSEGNSNSPLHF
13,TRBV11-3,many,TRBJ1-1,CASSPKVGVEAFF
14,TRBV9,many,TRBJ1-3,CASSGAYDGNTIYF
14,TRBV19,.,TRBJ1-2,CASSMIGQWYGYTF
14,TRBV27,few,TRBJ1-6,CASSMVRGESPLHF
16,TRBV7-3,.,TRBJ1-1,CASSFGPRQEITEAFF
12,TRBV10-3,.,TRBJ1-5,CAISEGTGAQHF
12,TRBV21-1,.,TRBJ1-1,CASSSGGSGAFF